This TCR beta chain was profiled in a study of technical replicates of blood from a few donors. Per the germline V gene, CDR1 is MGHDK and CDR2 is SYGVNS. This CDR3 region has 15 residues. The V and J ends lost 3 bases and 4 bases, in that order; junction bases with no gene match: 8. TCRdb's copy holds only in-frame clones and misses some; the assay was immunoSEQ multiplex PCR. The table includes tens of thousands of clones, around 83% detected once. The chain links TRBV25-1 to TRBJ2-7; 8 bases map to TRBD1. The sequenced sample was PBMCs. This TCR was recovered from a human donor in good health. Some clones in this sample may be carry-over from other donors' samples. The CDR3 region has the DNA TGTGCCAGCAGTGATACCTCCAGGGGGCAGTACGAGCAGTACTTC. Translating gives CASSDTSRGQYEQYF.